The source of this T cell receptor (beta chain) is a study of blood T cell repertoires in COVID-19. The CDR3 contains 16 residues. V was clipped by 6 bases and J by 4 bases; unmatched bases: 8. Germline CDR1 reads PRHDT; CDR2 reads FYEKMQ (reference sequence). Profiled with immunoSEQ multiplex PCR; TCRdb holds only in-frame clones, not every one. The table has nearly 25,000 clones, 80% to 90% seen once. The clonotype originates from a man aged 70-80 years with acute or convalescent COVID-19. Input material: peripheral blood. J is TRBJ2-1 and V is TRBV13; 11 bases agree with TRBD2. CDR3 sequence (DNA): TGTGCCAGCAGAGGCCGGCTAGCGGGAGGATACAATGAGCAGTTCTTC. As protein: CASRGRLAGGYNEQFF.